These T cell receptor beta chains were read from a single sample in a study of blood T cells in healthy people across ages. Each CDR3 protein is one row after TCRdb ran MiXCR on the 5' RACE reads. The data contain under 950,000 distinct CDR3 sequences, about 20% of them seen just once; the ten biggest clones take up around a fifth. Sequenced sample: blood. These receptors came from a man between 65 and 85 years old in good health. Each CDR3 is given with its conserved first and last residue. A D gene is named only where the DNA matches it firmly. The size field is filled for only some rows; it gives once, few, many or a size class.

clone size	D gene	J gene	V gene	CDR3 protein	CDR3 DNA
.	.	TRBJ1-2	TRBV14	CASSQDRWTTTNYGYTF	TGTGCCAGCAGCCAAGATCGATGGACCACGACAAACTATGGCTACACCTTC
few	.	TRBJ1-2	TRBV29-1	CSVERQNYGYTF	TGCAGCGTTGAACGGCAGAACTATGGCTACACCTTC
.	.	TRBJ2-1	TRBV5-1	CASSLIGEQFF	TGCGCCAGCAGCTTAATAGGTGAGCAGTTCTTC
many	TRBD2	TRBJ2-1	TRBV4-1	CASSQSTSGGVREQFF	TGCGCCAGCAGCCAATCGACTAGCGGGGGGGTGCGTGAGCAGTTCTTC
few	.	TRBJ2-1	TRBV12-3/TRBV12-4	CASSLIRRGPSYNEQFF	TGTGCCAGCAGTTTAATCAGGCGGGGTCCCTCCTACAATGAGCAGTTCTTC
.	TRBD1	TRBJ2-5	TRBV12-3/TRBV12-4	CASSLVDREIGQYF	TGTGCCAGCAGTTTAGTAGACAGGGAGATTGGCCAGTACTTC
many	.	TRBJ1-1	TRBV7-2	CASSSQPGWQTEAFF	TGTGCCAGCAGCTCCCAACCGGGGTGGCAGACTGAAGCTTTCTTT
.	.	TRBJ1-5	TRBV6-2/TRBV6-3	CASRPRTPSDQPQHF	TGTGCCAGCAGGCCCCGCACCCCCTCGGATCAGCCCCAGCATTTT
many	.	TRBJ2-2	TRBV5-6	CASSLGRGTGELFF	TGTGCCAGCAGCTTGGGCCGGGGCACCGGGGAGCTGTTTTTT
few	.	TRBJ2-3	TRBV20-1	CSAPLGTDTQYF	TGCAGTGCCCCCCTCGGCACAGATACGCAGTATTTT
.	.	TRBJ2-3	TRBV19	CATSNGGPSTDTQYF	TGTGCCACATCCAACGGGGGGCCCAGCACAGATACGCAGTATTTT
.	.	TRBJ1-2	TRBV20-1	CSARDFNRRTGYTF	TGCAGTGCTAGAGATTTCAACCGACGGACTGGCTACACCTTC
.	TRBD2	TRBJ2-1	TRBV7-7	CASSLVAGPTGNEQFF	TGTGCCAGCAGCTTAGTAGCGGGCCCAACGGGAAATGAGCAGTTCTTC
few	TRBD1	TRBJ2-3	TRBV7-3	CASSLTGGWDTQYF	TGTGCCAGCAGCTTGACAGGGGGCTGGGATACGCAGTATTTT
.	TRBD1	TRBJ2-1	TRBV12-3/TRBV12-4	CASTLDRAGNEQFF	TGTGCCAGCACCTTGGACAGGGCGGGAAATGAGCAGTTCTTC
.	.	TRBJ2-3	TRBV20-1	CSASGYVADTQYF	TGCAGTGCTAGTGGGTATGTGGCAGATACGCAGTATTTT
.	TRBD2	TRBJ2-1	TRBV2	CASSGGSSGRYNEQFF	TGTGCCAGCAGTGGGGGCTCTAGCGGGAGGTACAATGAGCAGTTCTTC
.	.	TRBJ2-7	TRBV28	CASSPQWGSSYEQYF	TGTGCCAGCAGTCCCCAATGGGGGAGCTCCTACGAGCAGTACTTC
many	TRBD2	TRBJ2-1	TRBV7-9	CASSSSGRISNEQFF	TGTGCCAGCAGCTCTAGCGGGAGGATCAGTAATGAGCAGTTCTTC
few	.	TRBJ2-5	TRBV20-1	CSATPGTEETQYF	TGCAGTGCCACGCCCGGGACTGAAGAGACCCAGTACTTC
.	.	TRBJ2-4	TRBV11-2	CASSSGRALERYF	TGTGCCAGCAGCTCTGGAAGGGCACTCGAGAGGTACTTC
.	.	TRBJ2-5	TRBV5-1	CASSLTRTQETQYF	TGCGCCAGCAGCTTGACGAGGACCCAAGAGACCCAGTACTTC
few	.	TRBJ1-1	TRBV7-9	CASSLAPISNTEAFF	TGTGCCAGCAGCTTAGCCCCAATCTCCAACACTGAAGCTTTCTTT
few	.	TRBJ2-5	TRBV3-1	CASSQVIGETQYF	TGTGCCAGCAGCCAAGTTATAGGAGAGACCCAGTACTTC
few	.	TRBJ2-5	TRBV28	CASSFARETQYF	TGTGCCAGCAGTTTCGCTAGGGAGACCCAGTACTTC
.	.	TRBJ1-4	TRBV6-1	CASSQPGTNEKLFF	TGTGCCAGCAGTCAACCGGGGACTAATGAAAAACTGTTTTTT
few	TRBD2	TRBJ2-1	TRBV7-9	CASTILAGTYNEQFF	TGTGCCAGCACCATACTAGCGGGTACCTACAATGAGCAGTTCTTC
few	.	TRBJ2-5	TRBV20-1	CSAVTYRVSFLRETQYF	TGCAGTGCTGTTACATACAGGGTTTCATTTTTAAGGGAGACCCAGTACTTC
.	.	TRBJ1-2	TRBV5-1	CAGSVDRAGDYGYTF	TGCGCCGGCAGCGTAGACCGCGCGGGCGACTATGGCTACACCTTC
few	.	TRBJ2-1	TRBV2	CASRRLSSYNEQFF	TGTGCCAGCAGAAGACTGAGCTCCTACAATGAGCAGTTCTTC
.	.	TRBJ1-1	TRBV12-3/TRBV12-4	CASSLVLGVPEAFF	TGTGCCAGCAGTTTAGTTCTCGGGGTCCCTGAAGCTTTCTTT
few	.	TRBJ2-7	TRBV7-8	CASTGSPYEQYF	TGTGCCAGCACAGGGTCCCCCTACGAGCAGTACTTC
.	TRBD1	TRBJ2-1	TRBV27	CASSLGTGFDEQFF	TGTGCCAGCAGTTTAGGGACAGGGTTTGACGAGCAGTTCTTC
few	TRBD2	TRBJ2-3	TRBV7-2	CASSFNQLSGGTQYF	TGTGCCAGCAGCTTCAACCAACTTAGCGGGGGTACGCAGTATTTT
many	TRBD1	TRBJ1-3	TRBV28	CASSHDRASSLTGYTIYF	TGTGCCAGCAGTCATGACAGGGCCTCGAGCTTAACCGGGTACACCATATATTTT
many	.	TRBJ2-3	TRBV7-2	CASSPVYTDTQYF	TGTGCCAGCAGCCCAGTTTACACAGATACGCAGTATTTT
.	TRBD2	TRBJ2-1	TRBV5-6	CASSFSSGPLKQFF	TGTGCCAGCAGCTTCTCTAGCGGGCCTCTTAAGCAGTTCTTC
few	TRBD2	TRBJ2-7	TRBV15	CATSSDTSGKSYEQYF	TGTGCCACCAGCAGTGACACTAGCGGGAAATCCTACGAGCAGTACTTC
.	.	TRBJ2-3	TRBV11-3	CASSFRSYTDTQYF	TGTGCCAGCAGCTTCAGGAGCTACACAGATACGCAGTATTTT
few	.	TRBJ1-5	TRBV7-9	CASSLVQGSQPQHF	TGTGCCAGCAGCTTAGTGCAGGGAAGTCAGCCCCAGCATTTT
.	.	TRBJ2-2	TRBV7-9	CASSSSSLLVTGELFF	TGTGCCAGCAGCTCTTCTTCCCTGTTGGTTACCGGGGAGCTGTTTTTT
.	TRBD1	TRBJ1-1	TRBV4-1	CASSQIGTENTEAFF	TGCGCCAGCAGCCAAATAGGGACAGAGAACACTGAAGCTTTCTTT
.	.	TRBJ2-5	TRBV3-1	CASSRQSETQHF	TGTGCCAGCAGCCGACAGTCGGAGACCCAGCACTTC
few	.	TRBJ2-1	TRBV20-1	CSARDPLGIDEQFF	TGCAGTGCTAGAGATCCCCTCGGGATCGATGAGCAGTTCTTC
.	.	TRBJ2-5	TRBV7-2	CASSPGRGGQETQYF	TGTGCCAGCAGCCCGGGACGGGGTGGACAAGAGACCCAGTACTTC
.	TRBD1	TRBJ1-6	TRBV6-6	CASRTHTGQGGSPLHF	TGTGCCAGCAGAACACACACGGGACAGGGTGGATCACCCCTCCACTTT
.	TRBD2	TRBJ2-1	TRBV6-2/TRBV6-3	CASNLAGGYNEQFF	TGTGCCAGCAATCTAGCGGGGGGATACAATGAGCAGTTCTTC
.	.	TRBJ2-5	TRBV27	CASSGGRGREETQYF	TGTGCCAGCAGTGGGGGTCGTGGCAGGGAAGAGACCCAGTACTTC
.	.	TRBJ2-1	TRBV20-1	CSAREWGLENNEQFF	TGCAGTGCTAGAGAGTGGGGGCTTGAGAACAATGAGCAGTTCTTC
once	.	TRBJ2-1	TRBV20-1	CSARYSSSMRYNEQFF	TGCAGTGCTAGATACTCCAGCTCGATGAGATACAATGAGCAGTTCTTC
.	.	TRBJ2-2	TRBV7-6	CASSFGGHGELFF	TGTGCCAGCAGCTTTGGAGGTCACGGGGAGCTGTTTTTT
.	.	TRBJ1-3	TRBV7-2	CAGSLGPSGNTIYF	TGTGCCGGCAGCTTAGGTCCCTCTGGAAACACCATATATTTT
.	.	TRBJ1-1	TRBV20-1	CSARLDTEAFF	TGCAGTGCTAGACTCGACACTGAAGCTTTCTTT
.	.	TRBJ1-2	TRBV7-2	CASSLMANYGYTF	TGTGCCAGCAGCTTAATGGCTAACTATGGCTACACCTTC
.	.	TRBJ1-2	TRBV29-1	CSVGSRANYGYTF	TGCAGCGTTGGGAGCAGGGCAAACTATGGCTACACCTTC
.	TRBD1	TRBJ1-2	TRBV6-1	CASRLTGARGYTF	TGTGCCAGCAGGCTGACAGGGGCTCGCGGCTACACCTTC